The source of this T cell receptor beta chain is a study of T cell responses to AZD1222 COVID-19 vaccine (TCRdb year 2021). General notes on the study: Because spike-specific TCR depth and breadth did not differ between the two schedules, AZD1222 recipients who got a second dose at roughly 4 weeks were pooled with those who got a second dose at roughly 12 weeks. A total of approximately 240 trial participants underwent TCR sequencing, of whom around 200 received two doses of AZD1222 and about 26 received two doses of the MenACWY control vaccine. Trial participants were enrolled into age subgroups of 18-55, 56-69 and 70-plus years, which contained about 160, 30 and 59 TCR-sequenced participants, respectively.

The CDR3 regions of human TCRbeta chains were analyzed by immunosequencing. As for how the authors treated the data: Repertoire TCRs were matched against a reference library of SARS-CoV-2-specific TCRs generated with the MIRA antigen-specificity platform. Breadth meant the fraction of unique TCRs that were SARS-CoV-2-associated, whereas depth meant the fraction of total T cells that were SARS-CoV-2-associated. Using the MIRA data, every spike-specific TCR was mapped to the spike region that the TCR reacted to and assigned to either a CD4 or a CD8 class. Log10-transformed breadth and depth values were compared by one-way ANOVA with Sidak's multiple comparisons tests. Sourced from immuneACCESS, this table was stored by TCRdb with only in-frame sequences that have V and J called. A share of the clones is absent; for the studies checked, an unresolved V gene accounts for under half, and the remainder has no known explanation. The V and J calls and the clone size are those of that table, but D and trimming were determined from the DNA. The sample data list around 100,000 clones, and around 91% of these were observed just once. The ten most abundant clones make up around 4.8% of the sample.

Study-level results and caveats: After two AZD1222 doses, spike-specific TCR breadth and depth were significantly higher than at day 0 and than in MenACWY recipients. Conclusions about previously exposed vaccinees are limited because only five to seven AZD1222 recipients were SARS-CoV-2 seropositive at baseline. Epitopes outside the regions mutated in the B.1.351 and B.1.1.7 variants were reportedly recognized by nearly half of the unique spike-specific TCRs. Vaccine-associated CD4 TCRs spanned the whole spike protein, with dominant responses in regions 160-218 and 743-854. Because no day 14 peak-response samples were available, the repertoires could be characterized only after the peak T cell response. Most participants were white British and females outnumbered males, and the authors suggested that clonal diversity may have been underestimated. In the small 56-69-year group, the increase in depth fell short of significance, most likely because of low power.

V sheds 4 bases and J sheds 5 bases, leaving 13 bases between their ends. From cysteine to phenylalanine, the CDR3 is 13 amino acids long. The sequence is cut down to CDR3 DNA, 39 bases in frame from base 1. From a lookup of the germline V gene, CDR1 and CDR2 are SGHRS and YFSETQ. The intended sense of this specimen's time point label: baseline before first vaccination. The vaccinee samples were drawn from two UK trials, COV001 and COV002, one of which was a single-blind randomized controlled phase 2/3 trial testing AZD1222 (ChAdOx1 nCoV-19) in healthy adults. For TCRbeta chain sequencing, PBMC samples were collected from trial participants at day 0 and at day 28 after the second dose. Worth noting for this clone: What this receptor recognizes is not known. No quality values exist for individual bases; no much larger clone is one base distant.

The receptor chain draws on TRBV5-1 and TRBJ2-7; matching of 6 bases hints at TRBD1 as the D gene. This sequence originates from an adult in good health. Source: peripheral blood, taken on day 0 of AZD1222 vaccination. At the DNA level, the sequence is TGCGCCAGCAGCACACAGGGAAACAACGAGCAGTACTTC. This yields the protein CASSTQGNNEQYF.